The rows below give T cell receptor beta chains drawn from one sample of a study of OX40 agonist ivuxolimab in advanced cancers. Data came from immunoSEQ multiplex PCR; TCRdb stores just in-frame clones and leaves some out. The table includes approximately 86,000 clones, approximately 91% detected once. The material sequenced was CD4+ or CD8+ T cells sorted from blood, taken in a trial of the OX40 agonist ivuxolimab. The receptors were sampled from an adult with an advanced solid tumor such as melanoma, head and neck, liver or kidney cancer. The conserved cysteine and the conserved F or W are not part of the CDR3 here. D genes are given only for firm matches.

d_gene: NA
j_gene: TRBJ1-1
v_gene: TRBV6-1
CDR3aa: ASSLLGEMSF

d_gene: TRBD1
j_gene: TRBJ1-1
v_gene: TRBV15
CDR3aa: ATSRDDRGYTEAF

d_gene: NA
j_gene: TRBJ2-7
v_gene: TRBV7-9
CDR3aa: ASSSFRGPYEQY

d_gene: NA
j_gene: TRBJ2-7
v_gene: TRBV11-2
CDR3aa: ASSLVGDRDPQY

d_gene: TRBD1
j_gene: TRBJ1-2
v_gene: TRBV5-4
CDR3aa: ASRRDRGNYGYT

d_gene: TRBD2
j_gene: TRBJ2-2
v_gene: TRBV4-1
CDR3aa: ASSRGAGVRTGELF

d_gene: TRBD1
j_gene: TRBJ2-1
v_gene: TRBV11-2
CDR3aa: ASSPGTGPHNEQF

d_gene: TRBD2
j_gene: TRBJ2-3
v_gene: TRBV4-3
CDR3aa: ASSQDLAGGDTQY

d_gene: TRBD2
j_gene: TRBJ2-1
v_gene: TRBV27
CDR3aa: ASSTGLAGGEQF

d_gene: TRBD2
j_gene: TRBJ2-3
v_gene: TRBV5-1
CDR3aa: ASSPGLLAGLTDTQY

d_gene: NA
j_gene: TRBJ2-2
v_gene: TRBV18
CDR3aa: ASSPAEQTGELF

d_gene: NA
j_gene: TRBJ1-4
v_gene: TRBV20-1
CDR3aa: SARDINEVF

d_gene: TRBD2
j_gene: TRBJ2-7
v_gene: TRBV11-1
CDR3aa: ASSLGVGGRTRSYEQY

d_gene: NA
j_gene: TRBJ2-7
v_gene: TRBV15
CDR3aa: ATSRDLRGEQY

d_gene: TRBD1
j_gene: TRBJ1-5
v_gene: TRBV6-5
CDR3aa: ASSSHGQGSNQPQH

d_gene: NA
j_gene: TRBJ2-3
v_gene: TRBV7-9
CDR3aa: ASSEGAGSSTDTQY

d_gene: NA
j_gene: TRBJ1-1
v_gene: TRBV7-9
CDR3aa: ASSLAGADTEAF

d_gene: NA
j_gene: TRBJ2-5
v_gene: TRBV7-2
CDR3aa: ASSPGTGPQETQY

d_gene: TRBD1
j_gene: TRBJ2-5
v_gene: TRBV25-1
CDR3aa: ASSGQGVVETQY

d_gene: NA
j_gene: TRBJ2-2
v_gene: TRBV6-1
CDR3aa: ASSEGQFNTGELF

d_gene: TRBD2
j_gene: TRBJ2-7
v_gene: TRBV5-1
CDR3aa: ASSLTSGYEQY

d_gene: TRBD2
j_gene: TRBJ2-1
v_gene: TRBV28
CDR3aa: ASSGSRLAGGPYNEQF

d_gene: NA
j_gene: TRBJ2-7
v_gene: TRBV5-4
CDR3aa: ASTSPNDYEQY

d_gene: NA
j_gene: TRBJ2-1
v_gene: TRBV5-1
CDR3aa: ASSLALSSYNEQF

d_gene: NA
j_gene: TRBJ2-7
v_gene: TRBV7-9
CDR3aa: ASSFRRGRTRDEQY

d_gene: NA
j_gene: TRBJ2-5
v_gene: TRBV5-6
CDR3aa: ASSLGRGATQY

d_gene: NA
j_gene: TRBJ2-5
v_gene: TRBV5-6
CDR3aa: ASSFLLETQY

d_gene: NA
j_gene: TRBJ2-1
v_gene: TRBV5-1
CDR3aa: ASSLGDYNEQF

d_gene: NA
j_gene: TRBJ2-2
v_gene: TRBV27
CDR3aa: ASSFNGPGELF

d_gene: NA
j_gene: TRBJ2-7
v_gene: TRBV10-3
CDR3aa: AISDRGPNEQY

d_gene: NA
j_gene: TRBJ2-3
v_gene: TRBV15
CDR3aa: ATSREYTSGRGYTDTQY

d_gene: NA
j_gene: TRBJ1-5
v_gene: TRBV5-5
CDR3aa: ASSLAGDNQPQH

d_gene: NA
j_gene: TRBJ1-3
v_gene: TRBV9
CDR3aa: ASSVDQLPGNTIY

d_gene: NA
j_gene: TRBJ2-7
v_gene: TRBV11-2
CDR3aa: ASSLGSQPSYEQY

d_gene: NA
j_gene: TRBJ2-5
v_gene: TRBV28
CDR3aa: ASSPITGTQY

d_gene: TRBD1
j_gene: TRBJ1-1
v_gene: TRBV7-2
CDR3aa: ASSTVAGQGSEAF

d_gene: NA
j_gene: TRBJ2-3
v_gene: TRBV5-4
CDR3aa: ASSLGIGRTDTQY

d_gene: TRBD2
j_gene: TRBJ2-1
v_gene: TRBV7-2
CDR3aa: ASSLAGGLARGEQF

d_gene: NA
j_gene: TRBJ2-6
v_gene: TRBV18
CDR3aa: ASSPSPGTSSGANVLT

d_gene: TRBD2
j_gene: TRBJ2-4
v_gene: TRBV4-1
CDR3aa: ARTPRLAYHIQY

d_gene: NA
j_gene: TRBJ2-2
v_gene: TRBV18
CDR3aa: ASPHWSTGELF

d_gene: NA
j_gene: TRBJ2-7
v_gene: TRBV6-5
CDR3aa: ASSYSANYEQY

d_gene: TRBD1
j_gene: TRBJ2-1
v_gene: TRBV19
CDR3aa: ASSRPGQGIDEQF

d_gene: TRBD2
j_gene: TRBJ2-1
v_gene: TRBV6-4
CDR3aa: ASSASGSSYNEQF

d_gene: TRBD1
j_gene: TRBJ2-7
v_gene: TRBV27
CDR3aa: ASSWTGGNEQY

d_gene: NA
j_gene: TRBJ2-1
v_gene: TRBV28
CDR3aa: ASSSSGTQSYNEQF

d_gene: NA
j_gene: TRBJ2-1
v_gene: TRBV11-3
CDR3aa: ASSLVDGNEQF

d_gene: TRBD2
j_gene: TRBJ2-3
v_gene: TRBV11-1
CDR3aa: ASSTGLAGTDTQY

d_gene: TRBD2
j_gene: TRBJ2-7
v_gene: TRBV4-3
CDR3aa: ASSQDQDGRTREYEQY

d_gene: NA
j_gene: TRBJ2-2
v_gene: TRBV10-3
CDR3aa: AISELSPGTPTGELF

d_gene: NA
j_gene: TRBJ2-7
v_gene: TRBV10-3
CDR3aa: ATQLDGSSYEQY

d_gene: TRBD2
j_gene: TRBJ2-1
v_gene: TRBV7-3
CDR3aa: ASSLTTSGRASVNEQF